This T cell receptor (beta chain) was observed in a study of T-cell reconstitution after alpha-beta-depleted transplantation in children. This clonotype was recorded a few times. V lost 5 bases, J lost 2 bases, and 9 bases stayed unmatched. The CDR3 is 17 amino acids. Germline-derived CDR1 and CDR2 are SGHTA and FQGTGA. Construction of the TCRbeta library involved unique molecular identifiers. Via MiXCR, TCRdb re-called the PCR reads, giving one row per CDR3 protein. The table has about 72,000 distinct CDR3 sequences, more than 5.5% seen once. The sample here was PBMCs from the stem cell graft donor, taken from the stem cell graft. The chain is built from TRBV7-3 and TRBJ2-1; TRBD2 matches 10 bases. The TCR was taken from a human donor who donated a stem cell graft to a child with acute lymphoblastic leukemia. The CDR3 DNA reads TGTGCCAGCAGCGGCCTGACTAGCGGGCACCCCTACAATGAGCAGTTCTTC. This translates into CASSGLTSGHPYNEQFF.